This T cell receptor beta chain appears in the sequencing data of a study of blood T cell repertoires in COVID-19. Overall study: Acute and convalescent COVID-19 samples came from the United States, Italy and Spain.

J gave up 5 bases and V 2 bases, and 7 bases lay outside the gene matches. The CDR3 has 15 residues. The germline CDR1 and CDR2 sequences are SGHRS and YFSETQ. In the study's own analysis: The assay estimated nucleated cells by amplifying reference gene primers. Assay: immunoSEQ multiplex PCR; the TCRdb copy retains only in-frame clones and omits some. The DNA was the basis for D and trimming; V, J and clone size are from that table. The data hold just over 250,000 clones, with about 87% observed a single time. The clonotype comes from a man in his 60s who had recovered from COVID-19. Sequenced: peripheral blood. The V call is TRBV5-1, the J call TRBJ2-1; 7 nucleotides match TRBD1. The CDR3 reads CASSFTGQVDNEQFF. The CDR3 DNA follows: TGCGCCAGCAGCTTCACCGGACAGGTAGACAATGAGCAGTTCTTC.